This passage covers 7 T cell receptor beta chains from one sample sequenced in a study of T-cell memory formation after mild COVID-19. Via MiXCR, TCRdb re-called the 5' RACE reads, giving one row per CDR3 protein. The sample contains 150,000 or so distinct CDR3 sequences, roughly 12% of which appear only once. The sample taken for sequencing was PBMCs or a T cell subset sorted from them (not recorded which). The receptors derive from a man younger than 30 who had mild COVID-19 (a few samples of this study predate the infection). Cell type and time point are not known.

This clonotype was detected a few times. The genes are TRBV6-2 or TRBV6-3 and TRBJ1-2; 7 nucleotides match TRBD1. The CDR3 length is 13 residues. CDR1 MNHEY and CDR2 SVGEGT come from the germline V gene. Losses at the gene ends were 2 bases for V and 3 bases for J; bases not matched to a gene: 0. CDR3 loop: CASSYGQDYGYTF. The CDR3 DNA follows: TGTGCCAGCAGTTACGGACAGGACTATGGCTACACCTTC.

Ten or more counts support this clonotype. The CDR3 protein is CASRDGGTDTQYF. In DNA, the CDR3 is TGTGCCAGTAGGGACGGAGGCACAGATACGCAGTATTTT. The V gene is TRBV19, the J gene TRBJ2-3; no clear D gene. In germline, CDR1 is LNHDA, CDR2 SQIVND (reference sequence). CDR3 length: 13 amino acids. The ends were cut back, 6 bases at V and 1 base at J, with 8 bases in the middle.

This clonotype was detected only a few times. The chain combines TRBV28 with TRBJ2-7; D is perhaps TRBD1 or TRBD2 (6 bases each). The V end lost 5 bases, the J end lost 3 bases, and 20 bases lay between the germline ends. Germline CDR1 reads MDHEN; CDR2 reads SYDVKM. The CDR3 has 16 amino acids. The CDR3 bases are TGTGCCAGCAGTGGGACGCGTAGAGGGGGGCTCTACGAGCAGTACTTC. Protein sequence: CASSGTRRGGLYEQYF. The full variable domain, in which reference TRBV28 and TRBJ2-7 provide the parts outside the CDR3, is DVKVTQSSRYLVKRTGEKVFLECVQDMDHENMFWYRQDPGLGLRLIYFSYDVKMKEKGDIPEGYSVSREKKERFSLILESASTNQTSMYLCASSGTRRGGLYEQYFGPGTRLTVT.

At least ten counts were recorded for this clonotype. The chain is built from TRBV9 and TRBJ2-7; 10 bases fit TRBD1. The V gene's germline CDR1 is SGDLS and CDR2 YYNGEE. This CDR3 has 15 residues. J gave up 3 bases and V 0 bases, and 3 bases lay outside the gene matches. CDR3 loop: CASSVGGQGDYEQYF. In DNA, the CDR3 is TGTGCCAGCAGCGTAGGAGGACAGGGGGACTACGAGCAGTACTTC.

This clonotype has at least ten counts. CDR3 sequence (DNA): TGTGCCAGCAGCGCAGAACCGGAGACCCAGTACTTC. It translates to CASSAEPETQYF. The chain combines TRBV9 with TRBJ2-5; no reliable D call. CDR1 and CDR2 from the germline V gene are SGDLS and YYNGEE. V lost 3 bases and J 5 bases, leaving 8 bases between the germline ends. The CDR3 sequence is 12 residues long. Using reference TRBV9 and TRBJ2-5 for the parts outside the CDR3, the full variable domain is DSGVTQTPKHLITATGQRVTLRCSPRSGDLSVYWYQQSLDQGLQFLIQYYNGEERAKGNILERFSAQQFPDLHSELNLSSLELGDSALYFCASSAEPETQYFGPGTRLLVL.

This clonotype was counted between two and nine times. V usage is TRBV4-2 and J usage is TRBJ2-1; TRBD1 aligns across 10 bases. The J segment lost 6 bases and the V segment lost 1 base, leaving 3 bases of the junction unmatched. In germline, CDR1 is LGHNA, CDR2 YNFKEQ. This CDR3 has 15 amino acids. The CDR3 region is CASSQGGTGVNEQFF. The CDR3 DNA is TGTGCCAGCAGCCAAGGCGGGACAGGGGTCAATGAGCAGTTCTTC.

The chain uses TRBV7-2 and TRBJ2-3, with 9 bases aligning to TRBD2. The germline V gene encodes CDR1 SGHTA and CDR2 FQGNSA. The CDR3 is 16 residues long. J gave up 0 bases and V 5 bases, and 6 bases lay outside the gene matches. CDR3 in amino acids: CASSIRLAGSTDTQYF. DNA for the CDR3: TGTGCCAGCAGCATTCGGCTAGCGGGGAGCACAGATACGCAGTATTTT.